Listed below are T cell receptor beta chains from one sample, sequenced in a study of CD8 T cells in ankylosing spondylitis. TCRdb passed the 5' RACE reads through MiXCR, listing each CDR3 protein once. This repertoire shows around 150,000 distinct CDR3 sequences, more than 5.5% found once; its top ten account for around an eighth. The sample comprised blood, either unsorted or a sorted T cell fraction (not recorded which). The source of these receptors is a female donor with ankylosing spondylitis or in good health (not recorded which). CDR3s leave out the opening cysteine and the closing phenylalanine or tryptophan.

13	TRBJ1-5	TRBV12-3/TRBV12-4	ASSLAGGGNQPQH
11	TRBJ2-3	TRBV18	ASSQGPTDTQY
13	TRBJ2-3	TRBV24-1	ATSDLTSGDDTQY
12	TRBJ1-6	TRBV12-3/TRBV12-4	ASSARGANSPLH
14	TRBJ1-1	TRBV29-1	SLDGFGTGMNTEAF
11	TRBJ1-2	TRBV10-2	ASSESGGDGYT
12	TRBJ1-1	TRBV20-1	SAREGTGDTEAF
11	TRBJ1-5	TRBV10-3	AISESGFQPQH
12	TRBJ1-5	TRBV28	ASRFGQISQPQH
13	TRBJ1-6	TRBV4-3	ASSQDPQGYSPLH
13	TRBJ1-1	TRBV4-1	ASSQVGGRRTEAF
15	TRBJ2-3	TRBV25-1	ASSEWVAGVPTDTQY
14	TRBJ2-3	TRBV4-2	ASSQGGGLGTDTQY
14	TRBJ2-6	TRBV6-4	ASSDSRGRGANVLT
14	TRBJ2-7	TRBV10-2	ASSPGQGARPYEQY
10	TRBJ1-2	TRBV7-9	ASSLAFHGYT
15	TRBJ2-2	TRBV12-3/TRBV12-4	ASSPLRTGGDTGELF
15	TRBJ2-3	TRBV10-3	AISESMDSGSTDTQY
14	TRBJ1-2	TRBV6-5	ASSNRQGGLNYGYT
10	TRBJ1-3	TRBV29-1	SVGQGSDTIY
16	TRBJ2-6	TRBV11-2	ASSSYRGWISGANVLT
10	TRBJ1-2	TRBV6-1	ASSEMRAGYT
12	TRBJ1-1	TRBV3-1	ASSQAGRNTEAF
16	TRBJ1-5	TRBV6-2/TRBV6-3	ASSPTFGRLRSNQPQH
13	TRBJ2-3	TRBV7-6	ASSAGTGGTDTQY
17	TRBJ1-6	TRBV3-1	ASSQWGSVSGTDNSPLH
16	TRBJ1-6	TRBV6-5	ASSYLRTAVDYNSPLH
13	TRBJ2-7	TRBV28	ASSLIGASTYEQY
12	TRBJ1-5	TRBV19	ASTYRAGNQPQH
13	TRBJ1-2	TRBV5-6	ASSSRTELGIGYT
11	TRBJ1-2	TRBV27	ASSPGTGQGYT
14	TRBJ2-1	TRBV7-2	ASSFPLAVDYNEQF
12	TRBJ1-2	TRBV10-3	AISEEGQASGYT
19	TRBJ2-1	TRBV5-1	ASSSRLLGEIRPGVYNEQF
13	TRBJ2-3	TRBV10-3	AISQTSGNTDTQY
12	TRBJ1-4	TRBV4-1	ASSQDATNEKLF
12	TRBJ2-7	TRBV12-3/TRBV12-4	ASTKGAIGYEQY
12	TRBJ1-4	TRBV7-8	ASSQTGQGEKLF
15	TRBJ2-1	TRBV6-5	ASSYIPGQGGRNEQF
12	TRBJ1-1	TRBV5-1	ASSFNLENTEAF
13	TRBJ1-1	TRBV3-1	ASSQVVMGNTEAF
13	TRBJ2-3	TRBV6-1	ASTYEGIITDTQY
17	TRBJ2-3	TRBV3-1	ASCQGTGLAGGLGDTQY
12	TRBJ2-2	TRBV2	ASRRDTYTGELF
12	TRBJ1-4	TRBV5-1	ASSFAGQDEKLF
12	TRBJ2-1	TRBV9	ASSVSGGAIEQF
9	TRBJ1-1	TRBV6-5	ARGWDTEAF
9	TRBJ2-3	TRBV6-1	ASTFTDTQY
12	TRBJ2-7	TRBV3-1	ASSQDLVALEQY
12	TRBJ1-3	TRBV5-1	ASSDPSSGNTIY
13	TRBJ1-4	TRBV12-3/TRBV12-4	ASRREQGTNEKLF
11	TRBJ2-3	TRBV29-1	SGGDRPTDTQY
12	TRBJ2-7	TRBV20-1	SALVSTARVEQY
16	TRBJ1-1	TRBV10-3	AISGRFPGQGVGTEAF
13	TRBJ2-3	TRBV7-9	ASSSRQGAGDTQY
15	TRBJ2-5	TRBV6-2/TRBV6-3	ASSTTWTSGLQETQY
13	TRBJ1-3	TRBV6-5	ASSYPVSTKDTIY
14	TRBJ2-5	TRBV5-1	ASSTHPVGVKETQY
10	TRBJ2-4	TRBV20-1	SARVSGNIQY